This TCR beta chain was recorded in a study of blood T cells in healthy people across ages. The CDR3 is 15 residues long. Germline assignment: CDR1 DFQATT and CDR2 SNEGSKA (reference sequence). The V and J ends lost 0 bases and 5 bases respectively, with 15 bases between them. Alongside a J-beta primer mix, a sample-barcoded 5' primer served in a second PCR lasting about 7 to 12 cycles. MiXCR, run by TCRdb on the 5' RACE reads, gives a single entry per CDR3 protein. The table includes about 1.6 million distinct CDR3 sequences, around 36% detected once. Source material: blood. The source of this sequence is a woman between 25 and 40 years old in good health. The chain uses TRBV20-1 and TRBJ2-3, with a weak D call TRBD1 (7 bases). CDR3 nucleotides: TGCAGTGCTAGAGATGGTAACAGGGGAGGAGATACGCAGTATTTT. It encodes CSARDGNRGGDTQYF.